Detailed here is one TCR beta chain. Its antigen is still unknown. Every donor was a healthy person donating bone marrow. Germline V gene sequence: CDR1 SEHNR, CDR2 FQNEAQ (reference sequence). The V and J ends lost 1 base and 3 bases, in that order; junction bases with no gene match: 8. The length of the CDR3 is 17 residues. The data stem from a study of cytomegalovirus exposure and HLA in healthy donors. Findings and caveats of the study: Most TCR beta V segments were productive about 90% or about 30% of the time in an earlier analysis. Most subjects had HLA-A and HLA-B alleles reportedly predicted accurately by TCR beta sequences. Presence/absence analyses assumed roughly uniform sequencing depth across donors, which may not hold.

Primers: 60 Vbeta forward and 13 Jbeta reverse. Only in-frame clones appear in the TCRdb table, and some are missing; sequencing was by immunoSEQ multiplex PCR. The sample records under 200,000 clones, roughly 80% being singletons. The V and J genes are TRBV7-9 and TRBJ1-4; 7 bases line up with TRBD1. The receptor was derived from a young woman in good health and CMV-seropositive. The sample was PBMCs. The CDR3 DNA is TGTGCCAGCAGCTTAGGACAGGGTAGAGGAGCTAATGAAAAACTGTTTTTT. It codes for CASSLGQGRGANEKLFF.